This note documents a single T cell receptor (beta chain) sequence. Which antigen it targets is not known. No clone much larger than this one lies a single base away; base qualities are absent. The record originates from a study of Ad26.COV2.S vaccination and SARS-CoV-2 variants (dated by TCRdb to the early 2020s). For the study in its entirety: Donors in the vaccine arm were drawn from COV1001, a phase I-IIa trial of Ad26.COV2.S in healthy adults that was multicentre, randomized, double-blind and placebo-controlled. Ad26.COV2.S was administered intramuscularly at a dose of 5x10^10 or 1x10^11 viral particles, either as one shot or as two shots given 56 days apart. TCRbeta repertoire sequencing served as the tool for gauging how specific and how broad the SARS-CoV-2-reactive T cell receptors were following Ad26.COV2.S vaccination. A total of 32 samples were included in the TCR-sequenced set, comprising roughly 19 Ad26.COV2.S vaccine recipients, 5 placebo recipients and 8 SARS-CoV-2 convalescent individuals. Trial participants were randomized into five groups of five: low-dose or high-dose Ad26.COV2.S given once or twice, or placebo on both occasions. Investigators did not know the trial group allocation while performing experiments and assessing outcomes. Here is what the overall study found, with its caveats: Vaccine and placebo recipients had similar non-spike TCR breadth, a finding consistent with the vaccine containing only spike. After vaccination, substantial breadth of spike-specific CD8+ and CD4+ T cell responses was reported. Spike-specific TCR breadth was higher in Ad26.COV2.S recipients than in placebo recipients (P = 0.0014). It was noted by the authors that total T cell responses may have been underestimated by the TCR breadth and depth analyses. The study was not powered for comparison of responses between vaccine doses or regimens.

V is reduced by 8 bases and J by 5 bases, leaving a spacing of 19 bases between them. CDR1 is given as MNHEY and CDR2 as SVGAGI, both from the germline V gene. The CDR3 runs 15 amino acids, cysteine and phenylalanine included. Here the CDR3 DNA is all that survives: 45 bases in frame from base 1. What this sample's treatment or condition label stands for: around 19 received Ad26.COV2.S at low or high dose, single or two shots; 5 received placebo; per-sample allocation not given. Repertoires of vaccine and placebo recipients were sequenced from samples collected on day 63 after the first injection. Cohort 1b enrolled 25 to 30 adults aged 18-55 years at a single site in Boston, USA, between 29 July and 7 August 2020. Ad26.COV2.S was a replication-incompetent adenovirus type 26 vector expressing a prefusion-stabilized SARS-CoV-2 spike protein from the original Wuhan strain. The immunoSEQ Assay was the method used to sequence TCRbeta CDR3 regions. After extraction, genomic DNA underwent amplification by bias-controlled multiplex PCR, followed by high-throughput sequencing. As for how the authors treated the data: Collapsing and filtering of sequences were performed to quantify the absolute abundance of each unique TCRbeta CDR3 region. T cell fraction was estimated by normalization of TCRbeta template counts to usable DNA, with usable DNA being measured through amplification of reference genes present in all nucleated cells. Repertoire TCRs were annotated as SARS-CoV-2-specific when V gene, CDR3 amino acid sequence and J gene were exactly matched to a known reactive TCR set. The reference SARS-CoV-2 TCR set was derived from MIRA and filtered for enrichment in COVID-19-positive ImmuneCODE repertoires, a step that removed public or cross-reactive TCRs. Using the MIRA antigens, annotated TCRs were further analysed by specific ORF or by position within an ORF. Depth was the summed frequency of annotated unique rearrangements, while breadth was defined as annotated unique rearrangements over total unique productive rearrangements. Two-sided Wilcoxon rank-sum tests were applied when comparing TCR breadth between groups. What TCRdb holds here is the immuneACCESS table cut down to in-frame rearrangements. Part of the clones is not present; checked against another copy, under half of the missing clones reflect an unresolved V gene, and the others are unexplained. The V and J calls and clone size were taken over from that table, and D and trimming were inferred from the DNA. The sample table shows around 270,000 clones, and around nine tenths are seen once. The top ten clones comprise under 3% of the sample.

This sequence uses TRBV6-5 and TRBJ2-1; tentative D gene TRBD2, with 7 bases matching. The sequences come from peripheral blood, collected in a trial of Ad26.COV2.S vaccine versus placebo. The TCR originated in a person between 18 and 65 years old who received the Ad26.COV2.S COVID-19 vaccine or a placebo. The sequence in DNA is TGTGCCAGCCTTAATTGGGGGGGGCGGGACAATGAGCAGTTCTTC. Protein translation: CASLNWGGRDNEQFF.